The sequence of this T cell receptor (beta chain) was determined in a study of shared clonotypes between healthy human individuals. General study points: Since donors were few, the genetic and exposure-history diversity represented was limited. Read depth was anticipated to influence clonotype sharing among donors.

Every subset had its genomic DNA shared out evenly among several immunoSEQ plates. Using immunoSEQ multiplex PCR, the repertoire was profiled, and TCRdb retains in-frame clones only, with some absent. The sample has about 560,000 clones, around three quarters seen once. This clone was picked up a small number of times. Its specificity is unknown. The germline V and J ends were trimmed by 6 bases and 4 bases, with 18 bases remaining between them. The germline CDR1 and CDR2 sequences are LNHDA and SQIVND (reference sequence). The length of the CDR3 is 16 residues. This chain links TRBV19 with TRBJ1-4; tentatively, D is TRBD1 (5 bases). The sequence derives from a woman between 35 and 50 years old in good health. Some clones in this sample may be carry-over from other donors' samples. The sample was PBMCs. The CDR3 nucleotides are TGTGCCAGTAGACACCAAGGGACTGCCTTTAATGAAAAACTGTTTTTT. Its protein is CASRHQGTAFNEKLFF. The complete variable domain, with remaining parts taken from reference TRBV19 and TRBJ1-4, reads DGGITQSPKYLFRKEGQNVTLSCEQNLNHDAMYWYRQDPGQGLRLIYYSQIVNDFQKGDIAEGYSVSREKKESFPLTVTSAQKNPTAFYLCASRHQGTAFNEKLFFGSGTQLSVL.